What follows are 18 T cell receptor beta chains derived from one specimen sequenced in a study of blood T cell repertoires in COVID-19 (TCRdb year 2020). Libraries were made using the immunoSEQ multiplex PCR assay. The immuneACCESS repertoire file appears here via TCRdb, limited to in-frame rearrangements. These files lack a portion of the clones; in checked studies, under half of the deficit traces to unresolved V genes, and the cause of the others is not known. This sample holds about 130,000 clones; more than 70% were observed only once. Around 5% of the sample belongs to the ten largest clones. The source material was peripheral blood. These receptor sequences come from a human donor in a cohort sampled during active COVID-19.

The chain links TRBV10-3 to TRBJ1-1; perhaps TRBD1 as D (5 bases). Trimming removed 6 bases from V and 7 bases from J, with 12 bases in between. CDR1 and CDR2 (germline): ENHRY, SYGVKD. The CDR3 length is 12 residues. The CDR3 reads CAIRPGEGEAFF. Written as DNA, the CDR3 is TGTGCCATCAGGCCGGGGGAGGGTGAAGCTTTCTTT.

The rearrangement uses TRBV11-2 and TRBJ2-2, with 7 positions matching TRBD2. The CDR3 has 15 residues. J lost 7 bases, V lost 1 base, and 6 bases had no gene match. Germline assignment: CDR1 SGHAT and CDR2 FQNNGV. CDR3 coding DNA: TGTGCCAGCAGCTTAGCGGGAGGCAAAGGCGGGGAGCTGTTTTTT. It is translated as CASSLAGGKGGELFF.

The V and J genes are TRBV7-9 and TRBJ2-2, with 10 nucleotides matching TRBD1. Germline V gene lookup returns CDR1 SEHNR and CDR2 FQNEAQ (reference sequence). This CDR3 has 17 amino acids. J gave up 5 bases and V 4 bases, and 10 bases lay outside the gene matches. The CDR3 loop is CASSSGTGALGTGELFF. CDR3 bases: TGTGCCAGCAGCTCCGGGACAGGGGCATTAGGAACCGGGGAGCTGTTTTTT.

This chain joins TRBV7-8 and TRBJ1-2; 8 nucleotides align to TRBD1. The CDR3 runs 17 residues. Germline values: CDR1 SGHVS, CDR2 FQNEAQ. V was pared by 4 bases and J by 2 bases, with 12 bases of the junction left unmatched. CDR3 protein: CASSSEGAGGVNYGYTF. CDR3 coding DNA: TGTGCCAGCAGCTCGGAGGGTGCAGGGGGCGTAAACTATGGCTACACCTTC. Full variable domain (remainder filled in from reference TRBV7-8 and TRBJ1-2): GAGVSQSPRYKVAKRGQDVALRCDPISGHVSLFWYQQALGQGPEFLTYFQNEAQLDKSGLPSDRFFAERPEGSVSTLKIQRTQQEDSAVYLCASSSEGAGGVNYGYTFGSGTRLTVV.

This clone was detected only once. The rearrangement uses TRBV3-1 (or the pseudogene TRBV3-2) and TRBJ2-5, with 9 positions matching TRBD2. Germline CDR1 is LGHDT and CDR2 is YNNKEL (reference sequence). Trimming at V came to 8 bases and at J to 4 bases, leaving 8 bases not matched to a gene. CDR3 size: 14 residues. CDR3 sequence reads: CASGGLAGGETQYF. In DNA form, the CDR3 reads TGTGCCAGCGGGGGACTAGCTGGGGGAGAGACCCAGTACTTC.

The chain is built from TRBV12-3 or TRBV12-4 and TRBJ1-2; no clear D. The V and J ends lost 8 bases and 2 bases respectively, with 6 bases between them. The CDR3 contains 11 residues. The CDR3 is CASQENYGYTF. CDR3 nucleotides: TGTGCCAGCCAGGAAAACTATGGCTACACCTTC.

The rearrangement uses TRBV14 and TRBJ1-1, with D perhaps matching TRBD1 (6 bases). The V gene's germline CDR1 is SGHDN and CDR2 FVKESK. With 0 bases removed from V and 11 bases from J, the gap between germline ends came to 22 bases. This CDR3 spans 16 amino acids. CDR3 sequence (DNA): TGTGCCAGCAGCCAAGAGGGCAGGGGCGCTGAGTTACGGGCTTTCTTT. It translates to CASSQEGRGAELRAFF.

The chain couples TRBV5-1 to TRBJ2-7, with D possibly TRBD1 on 9 matching bases. The V gene's germline CDR1 is SGHRS and CDR2 YFSETQ. Deletions cut 3 bases from V and 5 bases from J, with 21 bases between. The CDR3 has 16 amino acids. CDR3 protein: CASSSGGTGRIHEQYF. The CDR3 nucleotides read TGCGCCAGCAGCTCGGGGGGGACAGGGCGTATTCACGAGCAGTACTTC.

The rearrangement joins TRBV12-3 or TRBV12-4 to TRBJ1-4; no definite D call. The CDR3 contains 13 residues. The V end was cut by 8 bases, the J end by 7 bases, with 14 bases between. CDR3 nucleotides: TGTGCCAGCTCGGGTGGGTTCTCTGAAAAACTGTTTTTT. This codes for CASSGGFSEKLFF.

CDR3 sequence (DNA): TGTGCCAGTAGTATATCAGGGTTGTTGACCTACGAGCAGTACTTC. Amino acids: CASSISGLLTYEQYF. The chain combines TRBV19 with TRBJ2-7; D perhaps matches TRBD1 (5 bases). The CDR3 is 15 residues long. The germline V gene encodes CDR1 LNHDA and CDR2 SQIVND (reference sequence). The ends were cut back, 2 bases at V and 2 bases at J, with 13 bases in the middle.

The V call is TRBV28, the J call TRBJ1-1, with 7 bases identical to TRBD1. CDR1 MDHEN and CDR2 SYDVKM come from the germline V gene. The V and J ends lost 4 bases and 1 base, in that order; junction bases with no gene match: 9. CDR3 size: 16 residues. The CDR3 DNA is TGTGCCAGCAGTTGGGATCCGGGACAGCAGAACACTGAAGCTTTCTTT. As protein: CASSWDPGQQNTEAFF.

The chain joins TRBV10-3 to TRBJ2-7; 7 nucleotides line up with TRBD2. This CDR3 spans 16 amino acids. V gave up 8 bases and J gave up 1 base; unmatched junction bases: 14. Germline lookup yields CDR1 ENHRY and CDR2 SYGVKD. The CDR3 DNA follows: TGTGCCATCCCAAGGCCCGGGATGGGAGGGTCCTACGAGCAGTACTTC. Amino acids: CAIPRPGMGGSYEQYF.

The chain couples TRBV19 to TRBJ2-1, with 7 bases aligning to TRBD1. CDR3 length equals 17 residues. Germline V gene lookup returns CDR1 LNHDA and CDR2 SQIVND (reference sequence). With 5 bases clipped from V and 0 bases from J, the junction kept 10 bases outside the gene matches. The CDR3 DNA sequence: TGTGCCAGTAGTCATCAAGAGGACAGGAGCTCCTACAATGAGCAGTTCTTC. This gives the protein CASSHQEDRSSYNEQFF.

The chain has TRBV6-1 and TRBJ1-2; D uncertain. The ends were cut back, 2 bases at V and 3 bases at J, with 16 bases in the middle. There are 16 residues in the CDR3. The germline V gene encodes CDR1 MNHNS and CDR2 SASEGT. The CDR3 region has the DNA TGTGCCAGCAGTGAAACAATGGCGACAATTTACTATGGCTACACCTTC. It codes for CASSETMATIYYGYTF.

The chain uses TRBV19 and TRBJ2-7; TRBD2 might be the D (6 bases). CDR1 is LNHDA, CDR2 SQIVND, per germline (reference sequence). Trimming took off 5 bases at V and 0 bases at J, with 11 bases between the two ends. This CDR3 region has 14 residues. CDR3 loop: CASSSAGDSYEQYF. As DNA, the CDR3 is TGTGCCAGTAGTTCAGCGGGTGACTCCTACGAGCAGTACTTC. Full variable domain (missing parts from reference TRBV19 and TRBJ2-7): DGGITQSPKYLFRKEGQNVTLSCEQNLNHDAMYWYRQDPGQGLRLIYYSQIVNDFQKGDIAEGYSVSREKKESFPLTVTSAQKNPTAFYLCASSSAGDSYEQYFGPGTRLTVT.

The chain combines TRBV28 with TRBJ1-5, with no clear D. CDR3 length: 14 amino acids. Trimming took off 5 bases at V and 3 bases at J, with 11 bases between the two ends. Germline CDR1 reads MDHEN; CDR2 reads SYDVKM. The DNA for the CDR3 is TGTGCCAGCAGTGGTAACATCCCCAATCAGCCCCAGCATTTT. Protein product: CASSGNIPNQPQHF. The variable domain in full, with the rest retrieved from reference TRBV28 and TRBJ1-5, is DVKVTQSSRYLVKRTGEKVFLECVQDMDHENMFWYRQDPGLGLRLIYFSYDVKMKEKGDIPEGYSVSREKKERFSLILESASTNQTSMYLCASSGNIPNQPQHFGDGTRLSIL.

This chain connects TRBV28 to TRBJ2-1; D is unresolved. CDR3 length: 15 amino acids. CDR1 and CDR2 from the germline V gene are MDHEN and SYDVKM. V lost 6 bases and J lost 2, with 14 bases in between. CDR3 amino acids: CASSLVGPPYNEQFF. CDR3 sequence (DNA): TGTGCCAGCAGCCTGGTGGGCCCCCCCTACAATGAGCAGTTCTTC.

J is TRBJ2-3 and V is TRBV27, with 10 bases identical to TRBD1. CDR3 length equals 14 residues. With V trimmed by 5 bases and J by 8 bases, 7 bases remained unmatched. In germline, CDR1 is MNHEY, CDR2 SMNVEV (reference sequence). The CDR3, as DNA: TGTGCCAGCAGTACCAGGACAGGGGGGGGTACGCAGTATTTT. Protein product: CASSTRTGGGTQYF.